A selection of T cell receptor beta chains follows, all from one sample in a study of T cell repertoires in cytomegalovirus infection. From the reads, TCRdb called clonotypes with MiXCR, one entry per CDR3 protein. Of about 450,000 distinct CDR3 sequences listed, roughly 31% are singletons. The specimen sequenced was PBMCs. The receptors were gathered from a human donor in good health (CMV status not recorded). Some clones in this sample may be carry-over from other donors' samples. CDR3s leave out the opening cysteine and the closing phenylalanine or tryptophan. A D gene is named only where the DNA matches it firmly. The size of a clone is reported for some rows only, either as once, few or many, or as a class for expanded clones.

d_call j_call clone_size cdr3_length v_call cdr3_aa
. TRBJ1-4 . 10 TRBV29-1 SVASTEEKLF
. TRBJ1-1 . 13 TRBV6-2/TRBV6-3 ASSSAVGTDIEAF
. TRBJ2-5 few 10 TRBV7-2 ASSVARETQY
. TRBJ2-7 many 11 TRBV7-6 ASSFGGAREQY
TRBD1 TRBJ2-1 many 13 TRBV7-2 ASSQEGTGVNEQF
TRBD1 TRBJ2-1 . 11 TRBV24-1 ATRRTGTNEQF
. TRBJ2-5 . 14 TRBV14 ASSQPTGTYQETQY
. TRBJ2-2 few 12 TRBV2 ASRRGGDTGELF
. TRBJ2-3 few 12 TRBV12-3/TRBV12-4 ASSLGQTTDTQY
TRBD1 TRBJ1-1 . 15 TRBV18 ASSPPAGGLVNTEAF
TRBD2 TRBJ2-3 . 15 TRBV7-8 ASISPWVAGRTDTHY
TRBD1 TRBJ1-6 few 14 TRBV5-4 ASSSPGQSYNSPLH
. TRBJ1-1 few 12 TRBV12-3/TRBV12-4 ASTWGRGGTEAF
. TRBJ1-2 . 10 TRBV12-5 ASGLPGVGYT
. TRBJ2-1 . 17 TRBV20-1 SARANRRGGPFSYNEQF
. TRBJ2-7 few 12 TRBV7-2 ASSPRSGTTEQY
. TRBJ2-3 many 12 TRBV7-3 ASSSGPSGSAQY
. TRBJ1-3 . 11 TRBV28 ASSLPGGDTIY
TRBD2 TRBJ2-1 many 14 TRBV7-6 ASSLGASGGYNEQF
. TRBJ2-5 . 14 TRBV11-2 ASSQPRGAYQETQY
TRBD1 TRBJ2-2 . 12 TRBV6-2/TRBV6-3 ASSYDRGTGELF
. TRBJ1-5 . 12 TRBV7-9 ASSLAPSNQPQH
. TRBJ1-1 many 11 TRBV12-3/TRBV12-4 ASSLVGGTEAF
TRBD2 TRBJ2-5 many 16 TRBV7-2 ASSPPGLAGGLRETQY
. TRBJ2-3 . 11 TRBV14 ASSLILTDTQY
. TRBJ1-4 . 14 TRBV11-2 ASSFRSGAPNEKLF
. TRBJ1-1 few 12 TRBV7-6 ASSPYPLNTEAF
. TRBJ2-7 . 11 TRBV24-1 ATSDGGRYEQY
TRBD1 TRBJ1-1 . 14 TRBV6-5 ASRSRGQGMNTEAF
. TRBJ2-7 many 12 TRBV7-6 ASSSRGDGYEQY
. TRBJ2-7 . 12 TRBV25-1 ASSESRGIYEQY
TRBD2 TRBJ2-3 . 14 TRBV6-1 ASSETTSGGSDTQY
. TRBJ2-7 few 11 TRBV12-3/TRBV12-4 ASSFGGGSEQY
. TRBJ1-1 many 13 TRBV7-6 ASSAIGGLNTEAF
. TRBJ1-1 . 9 TRBV14 ASSLTTEAF
. TRBJ1-2 . 11 TRBV4-1 ASSQDKNYDYT
. TRBJ1-4 . 12 TRBV19 ASQRQATNEKLF
TRBD2 TRBJ2-7 . 13 TRBV4-1 ASSQEGLAGGEQY
TRBD1 TRBJ2-4 . 11 TRBV19 ASTRGSKNIQY
. TRBJ2-5 . 11 TRBV2 ASTTSYPETQY
TRBD2 TRBJ2-1 . 13 TRBV18 ASSPGLASHNEQF
. TRBJ2-7 . 12 TRBV20-1 SPMRGSGSYEQY
TRBD2 TRBJ2-7 . 11 TRBV12-3/TRBV12-4 VSTSGEQYEQY
. TRBJ1-5 . 14 TRBV10-3 AISEKMTQGSQPQH
. TRBJ2-7 few 15 TRBV7-2 ASSLVARAYSSYEQY
TRBD1 TRBJ1-4 . 11 TRBV7-9 ASSAGTDEKLF
. TRBJ1-2 many 11 TRBV7-2 ASSRDMAYGYT
. TRBJ1-1 many 11 TRBV7-2 ASSLERNTEAF
. TRBJ1-5 few 14 TRBV12-3/TRBV12-4 ASSLQGPMGNQPQH